Presented here are 28 T cell receptor beta chains from one specimen sequenced in a study of T cells in Graves' hyperthyroidism and ophthalmopathy. Amplified TCR beta CDR3 regions derived from RNA transcripts. The study used the HTBI primer set for a first-round RT-PCR of the TCR CDR3. One entry per CDR3 protein results from TCRdb running MiXCR on the multiplex PCR reads. The profile shows approximately 200,000 distinct CDR3 sequences, around 17% of them singletons. Material for sequencing was blood. Source of these receptors: a man aged 35 to 55 with Graves' hyperthyroidism.

This clonotype was seen ten or more times. The chain combines TRBV12-3 or TRBV12-4 with TRBJ1-1; 7 bases are a match to TRBD1. The CDR3 contains 14 residues. Germline trimming cut 3 bases from V and 4 bases from J; bases unmatched to any gene: 5. The CDR3 loop reads CASSFTGEGTEAFF. The DNA for the CDR3 is TGTGCCAGCAGTTTTACAGGGGAAGGCACTGAAGCTTTCTTT.

This clonotype was observed many times. The rearrangement joins TRBV7-2 to TRBJ1-1; the D gene is possibly TRBD1 (5 bases). Germline assignment: CDR1 SGHTA and CDR2 FQGNSA. Deletions cut 1 base from V and 10 bases from J, with 13 bases between. The CDR3 is 13 residues long. The CDR3 DNA reads TGTGCCAGCAGCTTAGTCGGGGACTCTGGAGCTTTCTTT. Its translation is CASSLVGDSGAFF.

This clonotype has a count of ten or more. V and J are TRBV9 and TRBJ1-1; no clear D. The CDR3 loop spans 14 amino acids. V was cut by 1 base and J by 3 bases, with 10 bases left in between. CDR1 and CDR2 from the germline V gene are SGDLS and YYNGEE. CDR3 loop: CASSVSPADTEAFF. For the CDR3, the DNA is TGTGCCAGCAGCGTAAGTCCAGCGGACACTGAAGCTTTCTTT. Based on the CDR3 plus reference TRBV9 and TRBJ1-1, the full variable domain is DSGVTQTPKHLITATGQRVTLRCSPRSGDLSVYWYQQSLDQGLQFLIQYYNGEERAKGNILERFSAQQFPDLHSELNLSSLELGDSALYFCASSVSPADTEAFFGQGTRLTVV.

This clonotype was found many times. The chain recombines TRBV27 with TRBJ2-5; D might be TRBD2 (5 bases). The CDR3 sequence is 15 residues long. Germline CDR1 and CDR2: MNHEY and SMNVEV (reference sequence). V dropped 5 bases and J dropped 5 bases, with 18 bases sitting between them. CDR3: CASSNRPGREETQYF. The CDR3 nucleotides are TGTGCCAGCAGTAATAGGCCGGGTAGGGAGGAGACCCAGTACTTC.

This clonotype was counted ten times or more. The chain carries TRBV12-3 or TRBV12-4 and TRBJ1-1; 8 bases align to TRBD1. The CDR3 is 14 residues long. Trimming cost V 5 bases and J 10 bases; bases outside gene matches: 12. CDR3 nucleotide sequence: TGTGCCAGCAGTGTGACAGGGGCGATCTCCGGAGCTTTCTTT. It codes for CASSVTGAISGAFF.

This clonotype occurred once. CDR3 coding DNA: TGTGCCAGCAGTTCGACGAGCGGGAGGGCCTTAAATGAGCAGTTCTTC. It codes for CASSSTSGRALNEQFF. This chain connects TRBV2 to TRBJ2-1; 10 bases are shared with TRBD2. Germline-derived CDR1 and CDR2 are SNHLY and FYNNEI. V dropped 5 bases and J dropped 7; count of bases not matched to a gene: 11. The CDR3 is 16 residues long.

This clonotype has a count of ten or more. V usage is TRBV6-2 or TRBV6-3 and J usage is TRBJ2-7; D gene uncertain. V lost 2 bases and J lost 3, with 5 bases in between. Looked up from germline, CDR1 is MNHEY and CDR2 is SVGEGT. The CDR3 length is 12 residues. CDR3 DNA sequence: TGTGCCAGCAGTTACCACAGCTACGAGCAGTACTTC. This sequence encodes CASSYHSYEQYF.

In its sample, this clonotype was seen many times. V is TRBV5-6 and J is TRBJ1-3; D might be TRBD1 (6 bases). Trimming shortened V by 4 bases and J by 3 bases, and 11 bases separated the two germline ends. Germline lookup yields CDR1 SGHDT and CDR2 YYEEEE. The CDR3 contains 14 residues. This CDR3 is CASSQTGFGNTIYF. CDR3 sequence (DNA): TGTGCCAGCAGCCAAACAGGGTTTGGAAACACCATATATTTT.

The chain combines TRBV24-1 with TRBJ2-2; 13 bases are a match to TRBD2. With 5 bases clipped from V and 7 bases from J, the junction kept 3 bases outside the gene matches. CDR3 length equals 15 residues. Germline V CDR1 and CDR2: KGHDR, SFDVKD. The DNA of the CDR3 is TGTGCCACCAGTGCCCGGACTAGCGGGAGCGGGGAGCTGTTTTTT. Residues: CATSARTSGSGELFF.

This clonotype came up a few times. This may be a read error: a much more frequent sequence differs by one nucleotide. The chain links TRBV20-1 to TRBJ2-3, with 9 bases identical to TRBD2. Losses at the gene ends were 5 bases for V and 2 bases for J; bases not matched to a gene: 5. This CDR3 comprises 14 residues. The germline gives CDR1 DFQATT, CDR2 SNEGSKA (reference sequence). The CDR3 region has the DNA TGCAGTGCTGGGGCTAGCGGGGTCACAGATACGCAGTATTTT. The encoded protein is CSAGASGVTDTQYF.

There are many counts of this clonotype. The CDR3 region has the DNA TGCAGCGTTGGAGTGGGGGTTTGGACAGAAGCTTTCTTT. It specifies CSVGVGVWTEAFF. The chain is built from TRBV29-1 and TRBJ1-1; D is possibly TRBD1 (5 bases). Per the germline V gene, CDR1 is SQVTM and CDR2 is ANQGSEA. This CDR3 spans 13 amino acids. Between the trimmed V and J ends, which lost 4 bases and 8 bases, there was a span of 17 bases.

V gene TRBV19 combines with J gene TRBJ1-5; D uncertain. The CDR3 runs 16 residues. Germline V lookup: CDR1 LNHDA, CDR2 SQIVND (reference sequence). V lost 5 bases to trimming and J lost 1 base, with 15 bases between them. The CDR3 here is CASSGRAAGSNQPQHF. In nucleotides, the CDR3 is TGTGCCAGTAGTGGACGGGCAGCGGGCAGCAATCAGCCCCAGCATTTT.

This clonotype has at least ten counts. J is TRBJ1-5 and V is TRBV27; D gene uncertain. Between the trimmed V and J ends, which lost 3 bases and 5 bases, there was a span of 8 bases. This CDR3 region has 13 residues. Looked up from germline, CDR1 is MNHEY and CDR2 is SMNVEV (reference sequence). CDR3 coding DNA: TGTGCCAGCAGTTTCTCGAGAGATCAGCCCCAGCATTTT. It is translated as CASSFSRDQPQHF.

The V and J genes are TRBV7-9 and TRBJ2-3; TRBD2 matches at 9 bases. Looked up from germline, CDR1 is SEHNR and CDR2 is FQNEAQ (reference sequence). This CDR3 region has 16 residues. V was pared by 5 bases and J by 0 bases, with 6 bases of the junction left unmatched. CDR3 residues: CASSPRSGGSTDTQYF. CDR3 nucleotide sequence: TGTGCCAGCAGCCCCCGGAGCGGGGGGAGCACAGATACGCAGTATTTT. The complete variable domain, with remaining parts taken from reference TRBV7-9 and TRBJ2-3, reads DTGVSQNPRHKITKRGQNVTFRCDPISEHNRLYWYRQTLGQGPEFLTYFQNEAQLEKSRLLSDRFSAERPKGSFSTLEIQRTEQGDSAMYLCASSPRSGGSTDTQYFGPGTRLTVL.

The chain uses TRBV2 and TRBJ2-3; D not resolved. CDR1 and CDR2 from the germline V gene are SNHLY and FYNNEI. V was pared by 2 bases and J by 2 bases, with 8 bases between. CDR3 length: 14 amino acids. In nucleotides, the CDR3 is TGTGCCAGCAGTGAATTCTCGTACACAGATACGCAGTATTTT. It yields the protein CASSEFSYTDTQYF. The entire variable domain, with the rest obtained from reference TRBV2 and TRBJ2-3, is as follows: EPEVTQTPSHQVTQMGQEVILRCVPISNHLYFYWYRQILGQKVEFLVSFYNNEISEKSEIFDDQFSVERPDGSNFTLKIRSTKLEDSAMYFCASSEFSYTDTQYFGPGTRLTVL.

This clonotype was seen at least ten times. The rearrangement uses TRBV6-1 and TRBJ2-7; the match to TRBD1 covers 9 bases. V lost 5 bases, J lost 5 bases, and 19 bases stayed unmatched. The CDR3 sequence is 18 residues long. The germline CDR1 and CDR2 sequences are MNHNS and SASEGT. The CDR3 coding sequence is TGTGCCAGCAGTAGGCTCCGGGACAGGGTCCCCTGGGGTGACGAGCAGTACTTC. This encodes CASSRLRDRVPWGDEQYF.

As concerns this clonotype: This could be a read error, since a much larger clone is one nucleotide away. The V and J genes are TRBV28 and TRBJ2-6, with D perhaps matching TRBD2 (6 bases). Germline CDR1 MDHEN, CDR2 SYDVKM. V lost 3 bases, J lost 3 bases, and 9 bases lay in between. This CDR3 has 15 amino acids. The CDR3 DNA follows: TGTGCCAGCAGTTTGTGGAGGGTTGGGGCCAACGTCCTGACTTTC. Its translation: CASSLWRVGANVLTF.

This clonotype was observed many times. CDR3 sequence: CASSPIGTGGSSYEQYF. DNA of the CDR3: TGTGCCAGCAGCCCAATAGGGACAGGCGGGAGCTCCTACGAGCAGTACTTC. The chain joins TRBV7-2 to TRBJ2-7; TRBD1 might be the D (8 bases). The V gene lost 5 bases and the J gene lost 0 bases, with 20 bases spanning the gap. The CDR3 sequence is 17 residues long. From germline, CDR1 is SGHTA and CDR2 FQGNSA.

This clonotype was recorded many times. The chain employs TRBV3-1 and TRBJ1-1; 7 nucleotides align to TRBD1. Germline loops: CDR1 LGHDT, CDR2 YNNKEL (reference sequence). The trim removed 8 bases at V and 0 bases at J, leaving 0 bases unmatched. The CDR3 has 12 amino acids. The CDR3 coding sequence is TGTGCCAGCGGGACAGTGAACACTGAAGCTTTCTTT. Its translation: CASGTVNTEAFF.

This clonotype was seen ten or more times. The chain is built from TRBV10-3 and TRBJ2-7; TRBD2 aligns across 7 bases. V was clipped by 3 bases and J by 1 base; unmatched bases: 9. CDR1 ENHRY and CDR2 SYGVKD come from the germline V gene. The CDR3 spans 16 residues. This CDR3 reads CAISDYRTRGSYEQYF. CDR3 bases: TGTGCCATCAGTGATTACCGGACGCGGGGGTCCTACGAGCAGTACTTC.

This clonotype was observed at least ten times. V is TRBV28 and J is TRBJ1-3, with D unclear. CDR1 is MDHEN, CDR2 SYDVKM, per germline. The length of the CDR3 is 14 residues. V was pared by 10 bases and J by 1 base, with 14 bases between. The CDR3 nucleotides read TGTGCCACCTCCTCGTTTTCTTCTGGAAACACCATATATTTT. Protein product: CATSSFSSGNTIYF.

There are a few counts of this clonotype. Without the conserved terminal phenylalanine or tryptophan, this CDR3 likely stems from a read error. The chain carries TRBV2 and TRBJ1-2; the D gene is possibly TRBD1 (5 bases). Trimming stripped 0 bases from V and 4 bases from J, with 12 bases between. The germline CDR1 and CDR2 sequences are SNHLY and FYNNEI. The CDR3 spans 15 residues. CDR3 nucleotide sequence: TGTGCCAGCAGTGAAGCGCCCAGGGAGGGCTATGGCTACACCCTC. Translating gives CASSEAPREGYGYTL.

The gene calls are TRBV2 and TRBJ2-1; 12 nucleotides agree with TRBD2. V lost 2 bases, J lost 4 bases, and 9 bases stayed unmatched. CDR1 SNHLY and CDR2 FYNNEI come from the germline V gene. There are 18 residues in the CDR3. In DNA, the CDR3 is TGTGCCAGCAGTGAATCGGTGGCTAGCGGGGGGGCTTACAATGAGCAGTTCTTC. It codes for CASSESVASGGAYNEQFF.

The chain is built from TRBV2 and TRBJ1-6; tentatively, D is TRBD1 (6 bases). CDR3 size: 15 residues. Trimming cost V 6 bases and J 7 bases, with 16 bases left between them. Germline assignment: CDR1 SNHLY and CDR2 FYNNEI. Written as DNA, the CDR3 is TGTGCCAGCAGGAGGCGGGGGGCTGTAAATTCACCCCTCCACTTT. Translating it yields CASRRRGAVNSPLHF.

CDR3 in amino acids: CASSHSVDGQGGETQYF. The CDR3 DNA is TGCGCCAGCAGCCACAGTGTCGACGGACAGGGAGGAGAGACCCAGTACTTC. The chain combines TRBV10-2 with TRBJ2-5; 8 nucleotides align to TRBD1. The CDR3 length is 17 residues. CDR1 is WSHSY and CDR2 is SAAADI in the germline V gene. After removal of 6 bases from V and 4 bases from J, the junction contained 16 bases not matched to a gene.

The DNA of the CDR3 is TGTGCCAGCAGCTTAGAGCCTAACTCCCTTGAGACCCAGTACTTC. Translated: CASSLEPNSLETQYF. The rearrangement uses TRBV7-2 and TRBJ2-5; D gene uncertain. Per germline, CDR1 SGHTA and CDR2 FQGNSA. Trimming cost V 1 base and J 5 bases, with 14 bases left between them. The CDR3 totals 15 residues.

The chain couples TRBV19 to TRBJ2-1; 8 bases align to TRBD1. The CDR3 loop spans 14 amino acids. V shed 4 bases, J shed 5 bases, and the junction held 4 bases outside the gene matches. Looked up from germline, CDR1 is LNHDA and CDR2 is SQIVND (reference sequence). The CDR3 region is CASSKTGANNEQFF. CDR3 nucleotides: TGTGCCAGTAGTAAGACAGGGGCCAACAATGAGCAGTTCTTC. Filled out from reference TRBV19 and TRBJ2-1, the complete variable domain reads DGGITQSPKYLFRKEGQNVTLSCEQNLNHDAMYWYRQDPGQGLRLIYYSQIVNDFQKGDIAEGYSVSREKKESFPLTVTSAQKNPTAFYLCASSKTGANNEQFFGPGTRLTVL.

This clonotype was recorded many times. This chain joins TRBV7-2 and TRBJ1-1; 8 bases align to TRBD1. With 7 bases clipped from V and 3 bases from J, the junction kept 10 bases outside the gene matches. Germline lookup yields CDR1 SGHTA and CDR2 FQGNSA. The CDR3 consists of 15 residues. The CDR3 DNA reads as TGTGCCAGCAACGATGAGACAGGGGATGACACTGAAGCTTTCTTT. Protein sequence: CASNDETGDDTEAFF.